The sequence of this T cell receptor (beta chain) was determined in a study of identical twins. Findings of the study overall: Out-of-frame alpha sequences shared between twins exhibited an excess of low generation probability.

In regard to this clonotype: What it recognizes is unknown.

TCRdb processed the 5' RACE reads anew with MiXCR; each CDR3 protein has one entry. The table records 200,000 to 250,000 distinct CDR3 sequences, 9.5% to 15% of them present only once. Germline V gene lookup returns CDR1 SEHNR and CDR2 FQNEAQ (reference sequence). V dropped 5 bases and J dropped 4 bases, with 14 bases sitting between them. CDR3 size: 15 residues. These data are also associated with another study on yellow fever vaccine responses in identical twins.

The sample was memory (CD45RO+) T cells sorted from blood. This chain joins TRBV7-9 and TRBJ2-2; D possibly corresponds to TRBD1 (6 bases). The receptor's source is a woman in her late teens or twenties in good health. The CDR3 sequence is CASSLQGSLTGELFF. Written as DNA, the CDR3 is TGTGCCAGCAGCCTTCAGGGGAGTCTCACCGGGGAGCTGTTTTTT.